The TCR beta chain described here comes from a study of blood T cell repertoires in COVID-19. Study overall: Researchers got acute and convalescent COVID-19 samples from the United States, Italy and Spain. In each case, the material was cDNA or gDNA derived from T cells, B-cell-depleted T cells, or PBMCs.

The authors' processing: Nucleated cell number was recorded as an estimate derived from reference gene primer amplification. The table came from immunoSEQ multiplex PCR; TCRdb's copy has only in-frame clones and leaves some out. V, J and clone size are those of that table, while D and trimming were read from the DNA. The data hold about 240,000 clones, with about 80% observed a single time. This clone was detected once. The specimen was peripheral blood. This sequence originates from a woman at least 80 years old with acute or convalescent COVID-19.

The DNA of the CDR3 is TGCGCCAGCAGTCCGCCGTCGAGAGGTGTAAACACCATATATTTT. Protein sequence: CASSPPSRGVNTIYF. This chain links TRBV5-1 with TRBJ1-3; no clear D gene. CDR3 length: 15 residues. Looked up from germline, CDR1 is SGHRS and CDR2 is YFSETQ. Trimming removed 5 bases at V and 6 bases at J, with 18 bases between. The full variable domain, with the rest looked up from reference TRBV5-1 and TRBJ1-3, is KAGVTQTPRYLIKTRGQQVTLSCSPISGHRSVSWYQQTPGQGLQFLFEYFSETQRNKGNFPGRFSGRQFSNSRSEMNVSTLELGDSALYLCASSPPSRGVNTIYFGEGSWLTVV.